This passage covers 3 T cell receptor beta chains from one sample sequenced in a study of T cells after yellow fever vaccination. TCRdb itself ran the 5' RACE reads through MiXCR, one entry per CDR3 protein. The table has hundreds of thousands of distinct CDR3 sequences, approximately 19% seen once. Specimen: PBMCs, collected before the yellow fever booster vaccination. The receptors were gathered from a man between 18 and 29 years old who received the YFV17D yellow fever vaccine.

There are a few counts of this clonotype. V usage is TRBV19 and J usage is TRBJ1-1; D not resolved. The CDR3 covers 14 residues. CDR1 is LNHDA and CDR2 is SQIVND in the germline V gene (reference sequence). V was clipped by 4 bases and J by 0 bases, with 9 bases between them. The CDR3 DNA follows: TGTGCCAGTAGTAAGGGAAGAATGAACACTGAAGCTTTCTTT. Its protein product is CASSKGRMNTEAFF.

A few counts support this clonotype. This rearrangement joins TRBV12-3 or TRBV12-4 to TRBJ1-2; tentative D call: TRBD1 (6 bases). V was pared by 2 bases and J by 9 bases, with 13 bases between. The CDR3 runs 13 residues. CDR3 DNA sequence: TGTGCCAGCAGTTTACGGGCAGGGGTGAGCTACACCTTC. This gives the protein CASSLRAGVSYTF.

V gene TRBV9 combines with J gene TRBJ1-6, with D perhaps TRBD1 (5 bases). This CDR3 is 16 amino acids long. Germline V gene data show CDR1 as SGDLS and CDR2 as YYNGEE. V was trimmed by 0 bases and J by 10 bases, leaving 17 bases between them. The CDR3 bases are TGTGCCAGCAGCGTAGGGCCCCCAGGGTGGCGCTCACCCCTCCACTTT. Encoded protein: CASSVGPPGWRSPLHF.